These T cell receptor beta chains were read from a single sample in a study of T cell responses to AZD1222 COVID-19 vaccine. This table comes from immunoSEQ multiplex PCR, and its TCRdb copy is limited to in-frame clones, with some not included. The sample gives about 110,000 clones, 70% to 90% of which show up once; approximately 4.8% is in the top ten. This sample comprised peripheral blood, obtained 28 days after the second AZD1222 dose. Every receptor here comes from an adult who received the AZD1222 COVID-19 vaccine. Each CDR3 is given with its conserved first and last residue. A D gene is named only where the DNA matches it firmly. A row's size may be missing; if present it is once, few, many or a size class.

D: -
J: TRBJ2-7
length: 14
size: -
V: TRBV25-1
DNA: TGTGCCAGCAGGGGGTCCTTCCACCCTTACGAGCAGTACTTC
CDR3: CASRGSFHPYEQYF

D: -
J: TRBJ1-5
length: 16
size: -
V: TRBV4-3
DNA: TGCGCCAGCAGCCAAGACTACCGGCAGATTAATCAGCCCCAGCATTTT
CDR3: CASSQDYRQINQPQHF

D: -
J: TRBJ2-7
length: 13
size: -
V: TRBV6-5
DNA: TGTGCCAGCCAACCCGGGCTATATTACGAGCAGTACTTC
CDR3: CASQPGLYYEQYF

D: TRBD1
J: TRBJ2-7
length: 15
size: -
V: TRBV6-2/TRBV6-3
DNA: TGTGCCAGCAGTCCACGACAGGGACGCTCCTACAAGCAGTACTTC
CDR3: CASSPRQGRSYKQYF

D: -
J: TRBJ1-2
length: 13
size: -
V: TRBV7-2
DNA: TGTGCCAGCAGCTCTCGGCGGGGGGATGGCTACACCTTC
CDR3: CASSSRRGDGYTF

D: -
J: TRBJ1-2
length: 13
size: -
V: TRBV3-1/TRBV3-2
DNA: TGTGCCAGCAGCCAAGCTAGAAACTATGGCTACACCTTC
CDR3: CASSQARNYGYTF

D: -
J: TRBJ1-2
length: 13
size: -
V: TRBV5-1
DNA: TGCGCCAGCAGCACCCGGGACAATCGCGGCTACACCTTC
CDR3: CASSTRDNRGYTF

D: TRBD1
J: TRBJ1-1
length: 14
size: -
V: TRBV19
DNA: TGTGCCAGTAGTAGGGACAGGCTGAGCACTGAAGCTTTCTTT
CDR3: CASSRDRLSTEAFF

D: -
J: TRBJ2-7
length: 15
size: -
V: TRBV25-1
DNA: TGTGCCAGCAGTGAATACACAGGGATCAGGAACGAGCAGTACTTC
CDR3: CASSEYTGIRNEQYF

D: TRBD1
J: TRBJ1-6
length: 20
size: -
V: TRBV6-2/TRBV6-3
DNA: TGTGCCAGCAGTTACATGGACAGGGGGCGATTAAGCTCCTATAATTCACCCCTCCACTTT
CDR3: CASSYMDRGRLSSYNSPLHF

D: -
J: TRBJ1-4
length: 14
size: -
V: TRBV28
DNA: TGTGCCAGCAGCCCAGGAAATCGGGGTGAAAAACTGTTTTTT
CDR3: CASSPGNRGEKLFF

D: -
J: TRBJ1-5
length: 14
size: few
V: TRBV19
DNA: TGTGCCAGTAGTATTTCCCCTCAGCATCAGCCCCAGCATTTT
CDR3: CASSISPQHQPQHF

D: -
J: TRBJ1-2
length: 13
size: -
V: TRBV6-5
DNA: TGTGCCAGCAGTCCACAGGCTAACTATGGCTACACCTTC
CDR3: CASSPQANYGYTF

D: -
J: TRBJ1-2
length: 16
size: -
V: TRBV4-2
DNA: TGTGCCAGCAGCCAAATTCGGGGGGGTCGAGGCTATGGCTACACCTTC
CDR3: CASSQIRGGRGYGYTF

D: -
J: TRBJ1-6
length: 13
size: few
V: TRBV9
DNA: TGTGCCAGCTCCGGGACGGAGAATTCACCCCTCCACTTT
CDR3: CASSGTENSPLHF

D: -
J: TRBJ2-3
length: 13
size: -
V: TRBV5-1
DNA: TGCGCCAGCAGCGGACGGCAGGGAGATACGCAGTATTTT
CDR3: CASSGRQGDTQYF

D: -
J: TRBJ2-7
length: 12
size: -
V: TRBV14
DNA: TGTGCCAGCAGCCAACAGGGGTACGAGCAGTACTTC
CDR3: CASSQQGYEQYF

D: -
J: TRBJ1-5
length: 14
size: once
V: TRBV6-4
DNA: TGTGCCAGCAGTGACGGAGGGCCCCATCAGCCCCAGCATTTT
CDR3: CASSDGGPHQPQHF

D: -
J: TRBJ2-7
length: 15
size: -
V: TRBV5-6
DNA: TGTGCCAGCAGCGGCCCGGCGGGAAACGCCTACGAGCAGTACTTC
CDR3: CASSGPAGNAYEQYF

D: TRBD1
J: TRBJ2-5
length: 16
size: once
V: TRBV3-1/TRBV3-2
DNA: TGTGCCAGCAGCCAAGTATCTAAGGGGGCGGGTGAGACCCAGTACTTC
CDR3: CASSQVSKGAGETQYF

D: TRBD2
J: TRBJ2-3
length: 18
size: -
V: TRBV5-1
DNA: TGCGCCAGCAGCCTAGGGACTAGCGGGGATCTAAGCACAGATACGCAGTATTTT
CDR3: CASSLGTSGDLSTDTQYF

D: -
J: TRBJ2-7
length: 15
size: -
V: TRBV2
DNA: TGTGCCAGCTACTCACCCGGGACGGGCACCTACGAGCAGTACTTC
CDR3: CASYSPGTGTYEQYF

D: -
J: TRBJ1-1
length: 12
size: once
V: TRBV11-1
DNA: TGTGCCAGCAGCACCCAGGGAAATGAAGCTTTCTTT
CDR3: CASSTQGNEAFF

D: -
J: TRBJ1-1
length: 11
size: few
V: TRBV20-1
DNA: TGCAGTGCTAGACCCCGGAACGGGGCTTTCTTT
CDR3: CSARPRNGAFF

D: -
J: TRBJ1-2
length: 16
size: -
V: TRBV19
DNA: TGTGCCAGTAGTATTGCTAGGGCCAAAGATCGCTATGGCTACACCTTC
CDR3: CASSIARAKDRYGYTF

D: -
J: TRBJ2-3
length: 13
size: -
V: TRBV19
DNA: TGTGCCAGTATTGCCAGGGGTGGAGATACGCAGTATTTT
CDR3: CASIARGGDTQYF

D: TRBD2
J: TRBJ2-3
length: 17
size: -
V: TRBV28
DNA: TGTGCCAGCAGTTTCCCCTACGGACTAGGAAACACAGATACGCAGTATTTT
CDR3: CASSFPYGLGNTDTQYF

D: -
J: TRBJ2-7
length: 15
size: -
V: TRBV3-1/TRBV3-2
DNA: TGTGCCAGCAGCCAAGGGGACACCGAAGACTACGAGCAGTACTTC
CDR3: CASSQGDTEDYEQYF

D: -
J: TRBJ2-7
length: 13
size: -
V: TRBV28
DNA: TGTGCCAGCAGTTTACCCTTGGGGGACGAGCAGTACTTC
CDR3: CASSLPLGDEQYF

D: TRBD1
J: TRBJ1-2
length: 15
size: -
V: TRBV6-5
DNA: TGTGCCAGCAGTTACTCGAGTACAGGGGGCGATGGCTACACCTTC
CDR3: CASSYSSTGGDGYTF

D: -
J: TRBJ1-1
length: 13
size: few
V: TRBV12-3/TRBV12-4
DNA: TGTGCCAGCAGTTTCGGACAGAGCACTGAAGCTTTCTTT
CDR3: CASSFGQSTEAFF

D: TRBD2
J: TRBJ2-3
length: 16
size: -
V: TRBV5-4
DNA: TGTGCCAGCAGCCTGGGGACTAGCGTGGGCACAGATACGCAGTATTTT
CDR3: CASSLGTSVGTDTQYF

D: TRBD2
J: TRBJ2-5
length: 16
size: -
V: TRBV7-9
DNA: TGTGCCAGCAGACCACCCGGGACTAAAAGAGGGGAGACCCAGTACTTC
CDR3: CASRPPGTKRGETQYF

D: TRBD1
J: TRBJ1-1
length: 14
size: few
V: TRBV10-3
DNA: TGTGCCATCAGTGCCGGGACAGCGAACACTGAAGCTTTCTTT
CDR3: CAISAGTANTEAFF

D: -
J: TRBJ1-1
length: 15
size: -
V: TRBV2
DNA: TGTGCCAGCACTGTGTCAAGACCTCAGAACACTGAAGCTTTCTTT
CDR3: CASTVSRPQNTEAFF

D: TRBD1
J: TRBJ2-2
length: 15
size: -
V: TRBV24-1
DNA: TGTGCCACCAGTGAGACAGGGATAACAGCCGGGGAGCTGTTTTTT
CDR3: CATSETGITAGELFF

D: -
J: TRBJ1-3
length: 15
size: -
V: TRBV18
DNA: TGTGCCAGCTCACCAACAGAGAGCTCTGGAAACACCATATATTTT
CDR3: CASSPTESSGNTIYF

D: TRBD1
J: TRBJ1-1
length: 16
size: once
V: TRBV9
DNA: TGTGCCAGCAGCGCCCATGTGGGACAGACTAACACTGAAGCTTTCTTT
CDR3: CASSAHVGQTNTEAFF

D: -
J: TRBJ2-2
length: 15
size: once
V: TRBV5-4
DNA: TGTGCCAGCAGCTTGGACACCACAATACCCGGGGAGCTGTTTTTT
CDR3: CASSLDTTIPGELFF

D: -
J: TRBJ1-1
length: 13
size: once
V: TRBV12-5
DNA: TGTGCTAGTGGTCGATCGCAGAACACTGAAGCTTTCTTT
CDR3: CASGRSQNTEAFF

D: -
J: TRBJ2-1
length: 15
size: -
V: TRBV4-1
DNA: TGCGCCAGCAGCCAAGTTCGTGGGAGCCGCAATGAGCAGTTCTTC
CDR3: CASSQVRGSRNEQFF

D: -
J: TRBJ1-3
length: 15
size: -
V: TRBV4-1
DNA: TGCGCCAGCAGCCAGTCCCCTCTCTCTGGAAACACCATATATTTT
CDR3: CASSQSPLSGNTIYF

D: TRBD1
J: TRBJ2-2
length: 15
size: -
V: TRBV5-1
DNA: TGCGCCAGCACTGGGGACAGGACTAACACCGGGGAGCTGTTTTTT
CDR3: CASTGDRTNTGELFF

D: -
J: TRBJ1-4
length: 15
size: few
V: TRBV6-1
DNA: TGTGCCAGCAGTGAAGCGTGGGGGACTAATGAAAAACTGTTTTTT
CDR3: CASSEAWGTNEKLFF

D: -
J: TRBJ1-5
length: 15
size: -
V: TRBV6-5
DNA: TGTGCCAGCAGTTCTCTAGGAATAGGAGGGCAGCCCCAGCATTTT
CDR3: CASSSLGIGGQPQHF

D: -
J: TRBJ1-3
length: 13
size: -
V: TRBV5-1
DNA: TGCGCCAGCAGCTTAGCGTCTGGAAGCACCATATATTTT
CDR3: CASSLASGSTIYF

D: -
J: TRBJ2-1
length: 14
size: -
V: TRBV11-3
DNA: TGTGCCAGCAGCTTAGGTGGACAGACCAATGAGCAGTTCTTC
CDR3: CASSLGGQTNEQFF